This is a list of T cell receptor beta chains from one sample in a study of CD8 T cells in Susac syndrome. Each CDR3 protein gets one entry after TCRdb re-called the immunoSEQ multiplex PCR reads with MiXCR. The data show 400,000 or so distinct CDR3 sequences, around 85% seen once. Sequenced material: CD8+ T cells from PBMCs. All receptors derive from a human donor with multiple sclerosis. The CDR3 runs from the conserved cysteine through the conserved F or W. The D gene is left open where the match is weak. Only part of the rows carry a size: once, few, many, or a class if the clone is expanded.

abundance,j_gene,d_gene,v_gene,CDR3aa,CDR3nt
NA,TRBJ1-1,NA,TRBV5-4,CASRVVGNTEAFF,TGTGCCAGCAGAGTAGTAGGGAATACTGAAGCTTTCTTT
NA,TRBJ2-5,NA,TRBV10-3,CAISGGSIGETQYF,TGTGCCATCAGTGGCGGATCGATAGGAGAGACCCAGTACTTC
NA,TRBJ1-2,NA,TRBV4-1,CASSQEEGAGGYTF,TGCGCCAGCAGCCAAGAAGAGGGCGCCGGCGGCTACACCTTC
few,TRBJ2-7,NA,TRBV27,CASSSLGGAYEQYF,TGTGCCAGCAGTTCCCTCGGGGGAGCGTATGAGCAGTACTTC
NA,TRBJ2-7,NA,TRBV10-3,CAISAEGEQYF,TGTGCCATCAGTGCCGAAGGCGAGCAGTACTTC
NA,TRBJ2-7,NA,TRBV19,CASSITQSSYEQYF,TGTGCCAGTAGTATCACGCAAAGCTCCTACGAGCAGTACTTC
NA,TRBJ2-7,NA,TRBV4-1,CASSQDPALAYEQYF,TGCGCCAGCAGCCAAGATCCGGCCTTAGCCTACGAGCAGTACTTC
few,TRBJ2-6,TRBD1,TRBV2,CASGTAISGANVLTF,TGTGCCAGCGGGACAGCGATCTCTGGGGCCAACGTCCTGACTTTC
NA,TRBJ1-1,NA,TRBV29-1,CSVVAPGAEAFF,TGCAGCGTAGTCGCCCCAGGGGCCGAAGCTTTCTTT
NA,TRBJ2-7,NA,TRBV13,CASSLPDTYEQYF,TGTGCCAGCAGCTTACCTGACACCTACGAGCAGTACTTC
once,TRBJ2-1,TRBD2,TRBV4-1,CASSQGGLAGEEQFF,TGCGCCAGCAGCCAAGGGGGACTAGCGGGGGAAGAGCAGTTCTTC
NA,TRBJ2-7,NA,TRBV27,CASSLGTATPSYEQYF,TGTGCCAGCAGTTTGGGGACGGCGACACCGTCCTACGAGCAGTACTTC
NA,TRBJ2-5,NA,TRBV21-1,CASGQLAGDQETQYF,TGTGCCAGCGGCCAACTAGCGGGGGACCAAGAGACCCAGTACTTC